This T cell receptor beta chain was obtained from a study of T-cell reconstitution after alpha-beta-depleted transplantation in children. Study-wide findings and caveats: When one year had passed after transplant, most T-cell counts and diversity came from newly produced T cells.

The CDR3 is 13 residues long. The ends were cut back, 0 bases at V and 5 bases at J, with 8 bases in the middle. Germline V lookup: CDR1 SEHNR, CDR2 FQNEAQ (reference sequence). This clonotype was seen at least ten times. What it binds is not known. The library targeted TCRbeta and was prepared with unique molecular identifiers. TCRdb passed the PCR reads through MiXCR, listing each CDR3 protein once. Of approximately 500,000 distinct CDR3 sequences in the sample, more than 9% were seen once. Sample: PBMCs, taken before TCRalphabeta/CD19-depleted stem cell transplant. The sequence was obtained from a child under 10 years old with inherited bone marrow failure, due to receive a stem cell transplant. The chain couples TRBV7-9 to TRBJ2-7; no clear D gene. CDR3 loop: CASSLAPSNEQYF. The CDR3 coding sequence is TGTGCCAGCAGCTTAGCCCCTAGTAACGAGCAGTACTTC.